This T cell receptor beta chain was sequenced for a study of T cell changes during pregnancy in multiple sclerosis. Trimming cost V 5 bases and J 12 bases; bases outside gene matches: 9. Germline V lookup: CDR1 SGHTA, CDR2 FQGTGA. The CDR3 runs 12 residues. TCRdb's table, derived via immunoSEQ multiplex PCR, lists solely in-frame clones and lacks some. The sample carries some 100,000 clones, around 92% recorded once. Sequencing was performed on peripheral blood, taken before pregnancy. The receptor's source is a female donor with multiple sclerosis, enrolled in a pregnancy study. The rearrangement links TRBV7-3 to TRBJ2-7; 8 positions match TRBD2. This CDR3 reads CASSAGRGLGYF. The CDR3 nucleotides are TGTGCCAGCAGCGCCGGCAGGGGACTAGGGTACTTC.